This is a list of T cell receptor beta chains from one sample in a study of CD8 T cells in Susac syndrome. From the immunoSEQ multiplex PCR reads, TCRdb called clonotypes with MiXCR, one entry per CDR3 protein. The sample records roughly 150,000 distinct CDR3 sequences, over 90% being singletons. Sequencing was carried out using CD8+ T cells from PBMCs. These receptors came from a human donor with Susac syndrome. The conserved cysteine and the conserved F or W are not part of the CDR3 here.

j_call: TRBJ2-1; v_call: TRBV7-9; cdr3_aa: ASKLIWGPIDNEQF
j_call: TRBJ2-7; v_call: TRBV20-1; cdr3_aa: SASDGDTYEQY
j_call: TRBJ2-1; v_call: TRBV2; cdr3_aa: ASKNNEQF
j_call: TRBJ1-1; v_call: TRBV7-8; cdr3_aa: ASSLEGQNAEAF
j_call: TRBJ1-2; v_call: TRBV7-6; cdr3_aa: ASSPTDFMDGYT
j_call: TRBJ1-1; v_call: TRBV6-9; cdr3_aa: ASSYSTGGYTEAF
j_call: TRBJ2-1; v_call: TRBV12-3/TRBV12-4; cdr3_aa: ASSPLREWDNEQF
j_call: TRBJ2-1; v_call: TRBV4-1; cdr3_aa: ASSQDVSRSSYNEQF
j_call: TRBJ1-2; v_call: TRBV2; cdr3_aa: ASTYTGTGNYGYT
j_call: TRBJ2-7; v_call: TRBV9; cdr3_aa: ASSVDGPGIYEQY
j_call: TRBJ1-1; v_call: TRBV6-1; cdr3_aa: ASRADGYTEAF